This T cell receptor beta chain was recorded in a study of T cells in Graves' hyperthyroidism and ophthalmopathy (dated 2019 in TCRdb). Concerning the study at large: Peripheral blood was collected at initial diagnosis, before any treatment. In about 6 Graves' hyperthyroidism patients, the study also compared T-cell repertoires from thyroid tissue with T-cell repertoires from blood. The roughly 91 discovery patients were randomly divided into training and test sets at a 7:3 ratio. Following sampling, methimazole starting at 30 mg daily was given to hyperthyroidism patients, and high-dose intravenous methylprednisolone was given to ophthalmopathy patients. Prospective prediction of ophthalmopathy was tested in an independent validation cohort consisting of some 20 hyperthyroidism patients and around 16 patients who later progressed to ophthalmopathy. According to the paper, TCR Vbeta CDR3 sequencing was carried out on 135 peripheral blood samples, which came from under 50 ophthalmopathy, 75 or so hyperthyroidism and roughly 17 progressor patients. A discovery cohort of roughly 100 patients, 43 with Graves' ophthalmopathy and 57 with stable Graves' hyperthyroidism, was used to find distinguishing TCR V-J signatures. Broader findings and caveats from the paper: Most expanded thyroid clonotypes (frequency above 0.001) were also detected in blood, a finding suggesting that blood repertoires may reflect thyroid immune responses. Ophthalmopathy was separated from stable hyperthyroidism by a 13 V-J signature model, with approximately 86% sensitivity and about 81% specificity obtained in cross-validation and 80%/75% obtained in testing. In validation, the model predicted progression to ophthalmopathy with 55% to 71% sensitivity and less than 75% specificity, a median of about six months before onset. Sample size was not statistically predetermined, and investigators were not blinded to group allocation.

Amplification of TCR beta CDR3 regions was carried out from RNA transcripts. The TCR CDR3 was subjected to a first round of RT-PCR using the HTBI primer set and the Qiagen OneStep RT-PCR kit. The libraries were constructed in a second round of multiplex PCR and then size-selected and purified. Paired-end sequencing of the libraries was performed with 100 bp reads on an Illumina HiSeq2000. The source study handled its data this way. SOAPnuke was used to process the raw data, removing reads that contained adapters or uncalled bases, had a mean Phred below 15, or lacked an exact match to the constant primer or identifier. COPE v1.2.5 was used to merge high-quality paired reads, and clonotypes were defined as unique nucleotide sequences. MiTCR v1.1 was used to align the clonotypes against IMGT TRBV, TRBD and TRBJ reference segments. The analysis was restricted to V-J combinations with a frequency above 0.0001, which together covered around 99% of the repertoires. The TCS score was defined as the ratio of F50 (clonal expansion) to E x V (chaos), calculated using BLOSUM62-based TCRdist between CDR3 peptides within each V-J. Welch's t-statistics and random forest reduced 514 V-J features to under 15, which were used in a naive Bayes classifier (R e1071). The raw public data were reprocessed by TCRdb itself: fastp quality trimming at Q25, MiXCR clonotype calling, in-frame beta chains only. Rows are unified per CDR3 protein, each entry keeping the most common DNA and genes. V and J calls and clone size were set by TCRdb, not the authors. Here the sample has some 350,000 distinct CDR3 sequences; 15% occur a single time. The ten largest make up roughly a fifth of the sample.

Spanning cysteine to phenylalanine, the CDR3 consists of 15 amino acids. Of all the DNA, just the CDR3 is kept, 45 bases in frame from base 1. The germline V gene encodes CDR1 PRHDT and CDR2 FYEKMQ (reference sequence). Here V drops 8 bases and J drops 0 bases, and the junction holds 3 bases not matched to any gene. This clonotype was observed at least ten times. The specificity of this receptor is unknown. One base away there is no much larger clone; base qualities are not given. Ophthalmopathy patients had moderately to severely active disease, Clinical Activity Score of at least 3, NOSPECS grade of at least 4, and duration under 3 months. Exclusion was applied to patients with uncontrolled infections, other autoimmune diseases, pregnancy or lactation. Clinical symptoms, serum thyroxine and TRAb, thyroid ultrasound, and orbital computed tomography formed the basis for the diagnoses. Ficoll-Paque density gradient centrifugation was used to isolate PBMCs from under 11 ml of fresh peripheral blood. Trizol reagent was used to extract total RNA, and RNA quality was then checked on an Agilent 2100 Bioanalyzer.

The source material was blood. This chain is built from TRBV13 and TRBJ2-6; 8 central bases correspond to TRBD1. This clonotype was obtained from an older woman with Graves' ophthalmopathy. The DNA reads TGTGCCAGCGGACAGGGAACCTCTGGGGCCAACGTCCTGACTTTC. It codes for CASGQGTSGANVLTF.